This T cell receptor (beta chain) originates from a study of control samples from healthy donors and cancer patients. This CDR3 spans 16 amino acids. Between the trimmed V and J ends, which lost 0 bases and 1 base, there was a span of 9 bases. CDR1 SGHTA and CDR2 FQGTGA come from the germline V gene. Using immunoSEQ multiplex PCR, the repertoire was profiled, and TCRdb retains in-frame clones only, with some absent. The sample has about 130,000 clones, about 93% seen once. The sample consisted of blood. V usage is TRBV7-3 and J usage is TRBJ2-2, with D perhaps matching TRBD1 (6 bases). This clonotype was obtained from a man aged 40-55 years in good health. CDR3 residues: CASSLTRGQNTGELFF. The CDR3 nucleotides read TGTGCCAGCAGCTTAACACGGGGACAGAACACCGGGGAGCTGTTTTTT.